The 10 T cell receptor beta chains presented below share a single source sample, sequenced in a study of cytomegalovirus exposure and HLA in healthy donors (TCRdb year 2017). Library prep was done by the immunoSEQ multiplex PCR assay. For the multiplex PCR, a mixture combining 60 forward primers for TCR Vbeta segments and 13 reverse primers for TCR Jbeta segments was used. TCRdb mirrors the immuneACCESS table, restricted to in-frame sequences. Some clones are absent from its copies; in checked studies, under half trace to an unresolved V gene, and the reason for the others is unknown. This sample has a few hundred thousand clones in its table, and approximately 79% of those were observed once. The ten most abundant clones make up around 0.2% of the sample. The specimen sequenced was PBMCs. The source of these receptors is a girl aged 2-10 years in good health and CMV-seronegative.

This clone was detected a few times. V is TRBV13 and J is TRBJ1-1; no clear D gene. The germline V gene has CDR1 PRHDT and CDR2 FYEKMQ (reference sequence). V was pared by 0 bases and J by 6 bases, with 11 bases between. This CDR3 contains 14 residues. The CDR3, as DNA: TGTGCCAGCAGCTTAGGCTCGCGAAACGCTGAAGCTTTCTTT. Amino acid sequence: CASSLGSRNAEAFF.

The rearrangement uses TRBV20-1 and TRBJ2-1; tentative D call: TRBD1 (6 bases). CDR3 size: 11 residues. The V end was cut by 5 bases, the J end by 15 bases, with 17 bases between. CDR1 and CDR2 from the germline V gene are DFQATT and SNEGSKA (reference sequence). In nucleotides, the CDR3 is TGCAGTGCTGCCAGTCTGGGGGCGATGTTCTTC. Translating gives CSAASLGAMFF.

The chain links TRBV5-4 to TRBJ1-2, with TRBD1 matching over 7 bases. CDR3 length: 15 amino acids. J gave up 2 bases and V 1 base, and 5 bases lay outside the gene matches. The V gene's germline CDR1 is SGHNT and CDR2 YYREEE (reference sequence). CDR3 coding DNA: TGTGCCAGCAGCTTGACTCTACAGGGGAACTATGGCTACACCTTC. This translates into CASSLTLQGNYGYTF.

The chain employs TRBV6-6 and TRBJ1-5, with D possibly being TRBD1 (5 bases). The CDR3 contains 13 residues. Trimming pared 8 bases from V and 6 bases from J, leaving 14 bases between. CDR1 is MNHNY and CDR2 is SVGAGI in the germline V gene (reference sequence). CDR3 DNA: TGTGCCAGCTGGGGGGGTGGCGGTCAGCCCCAGCATTTT. Protein sequence: CASWGGGGQPQHF.

CDR3 residues: CSVQGTLTYEQYF. DNA for the CDR3: TGCAGCGTGCAGGGTACCCTAACCTACGAGCAGTACTTC. V usage is TRBV29-1 and J usage is TRBJ2-5; D perhaps matches TRBD1 (5 bases). The assigned J gene may be wrong: the sequence end matches TRBJ2-7 better. The CDR3 is 13 amino acids. Per the germline V gene, CDR1 is SQVTM and CDR2 is ANQGSEA.

There are a few counts of this clone. The rearrangement links TRBV5-4 to TRBJ2-2, with TRBD1 as a possible D gene (5 bases). CDR1 is SGHNT, CDR2 YYREEE, per germline (reference sequence). V lost 4 bases and J 0 bases, leaving 10 bases between the germline ends. This CDR3 spans 15 amino acids. DNA of the CDR3: TGTGCCAGCAGCCCTAGGACATCGAACACCGGGGAGCTGTTTTTT. Its protein product is CASSPRTSNTGELFF.

This chain uses TRBV5-1 with TRBJ2-7; 8 nucleotides match TRBD2. This CDR3 is 15 amino acids long. Trimming cost V 3 bases and J 3 bases; bases outside gene matches: 8. Germline-derived CDR1 and CDR2 are SGHRS and YFSETQ. The CDR3 DNA reads as TGCGCCAGCAGCTCCGGGGGGGGAACCATCTACGAGCAGTACTTC. It is translated as CASSSGGGTIYEQYF.

The chain has TRBV6-1 and TRBJ1-2; D not certain. This CDR3 comprises 15 residues. Germline V gives CDR1 MNHNS, CDR2 SASEGT. The V end lost 0 bases, the J end lost 2 bases, and 10 bases lay between the germline ends. The CDR3 region is CASSEALRVNYGYTF. Here the CDR3 DNA reads TGTGCCAGCAGTGAAGCGCTACGGGTAAACTATGGCTACACCTTC.

The chain joins TRBV4-1 to TRBJ1-1; weak D call: TRBD1 (6 bases). This CDR3 comprises 17 residues. Deletions cut 4 bases from V and 6 bases from J, with 24 bases between. CDR1 and CDR2 (germline): MGHRA, YSYEKL. This CDR3 reads CASSPPKVEGDNAEAFF. The CDR3 DNA sequence: TGCGCCAGCAGCCCGCCTAAGGTAGAGGGGGACAACGCTGAAGCTTTCTTT.

The rearrangement links TRBV7-9 to TRBJ2-1; TRBD1 matches at 7 bases. V was clipped by 4 bases and J by 0 bases; unmatched bases: 15. Germline assignment: CDR1 SEHNR and CDR2 FQNEAQ (reference sequence). The CDR3 length is 19 residues. CDR3 protein: CASSSTGTVPYSSYNEQFF. The CDR3 DNA reads TGTGCCAGCAGCTCCACCGGGACAGTTCCTTATAGCTCCTACAATGAGCAGTTCTTC.